The 21 T cell receptor beta chains below come from one sample, sequenced in a study of T cells in localized non-small cell lung cancer. Clones were read by immunoSEQ multiplex PCR, and TCRdb kept only the in-frame ones, dropping some. Here the sample spans 20,000 to 25,000 clones, around 89% being singletons. The sample here was peripheral blood mononuclear cells, taken before any cancer treatment. These receptors were taken from a woman between 35 and 75 years old with stage III lung adenocarcinoma.

The genes are TRBV9 and TRBJ2-5, with TRBD1 as a possible D gene (5 bases). The V gene's germline CDR1 is SGDLS and CDR2 YYNGEE. V was clipped by 2 bases and J by 0 bases, with 8 bases between them. This CDR3 region has 14 residues. CDR3 bases: TGTGCCAGCAGCGTGGCAGGGAACCAAGAGACCCAGTACTTC. The encoded protein is CASSVAGNQETQYF.

This chain uses TRBV7-7 with TRBJ1-4, with 7 bases identical to TRBD1. V lost 5 bases and J lost 6; bases outside the gene matches: 6. The CDR3 totals 14 residues. Per the germline V gene, CDR1 is SSHAT and CDR2 is FNYEAQ (reference sequence). The CDR3 here is CASSLSTGDEKLFF. The CDR3 coding sequence is TGTGCCAGCAGCCTTTCCACAGGGGATGAAAAACTGTTTTTT.

This chain connects TRBV27 to TRBJ2-3; D call uncertain. The V gene's germline CDR1 is MNHEY and CDR2 SMNVEV (reference sequence). This CDR3 has 14 residues. V was pared by 4 bases and J by 1 base, with 9 bases between. The CDR3 DNA reads as TGTGCCAGCAGTTGGGAATCGGGCACAGATACGCAGTATTTT. This translates into CASSWESGTDTQYF.

The rearrangement joins TRBV2 to TRBJ2-1; D is unclear. Germline values: CDR1 SNHLY, CDR2 FYNNEI. V was shortened by 6 bases and J by 5 bases, with 20 bases between the two germline ends. This CDR3 spans 16 amino acids. The CDR3 bases are TGTGCCAGCAGATCCGACCCTAGAGGATTTGACAATGAGCAGTTCTTC. It encodes CASRSDPRGFDNEQFF. The full variable domain, with the rest looked up from reference TRBV2 and TRBJ2-1, is EPEVTQTPSHQVTQMGQEVILRCVPISNHLYFYWYRQILGQKVEFLVSFYNNEISEKSEIFDDQFSVERPDGSNFTLKIRSTKLEDSAMYFCASRSDPRGFDNEQFFGPGTRLTVL.

DNA for the CDR3: TGTGCCAGCAGGCTCGGGGCCCACACCTACGAGCAGTACTTC. It translates to CASRLGAHTYEQYF. The rearrangement links TRBV2 to TRBJ2-7, with D possibly being TRBD1 or TRBD2 (5 bases each). The CDR3 is 14 residues long. Between the trimmed V and J ends, which lost 6 bases and 2 bases, there was a span of 14 bases. CDR1 SNHLY and CDR2 FYNNEI come from the germline V gene. Using reference TRBV2 and TRBJ2-7 for the parts outside the CDR3, the full variable domain is EPEVTQTPSHQVTQMGQEVILRCVPISNHLYFYWYRQILGQKVEFLVSFYNNEISEKSEIFDDQFSVERPDGSNFTLKIRSTKLEDSAMYFCASRLGAHTYEQYFGPGTRLTVT.

V and J are TRBV7-3 and TRBJ2-5; 9 nucleotides line up with TRBD2. The length of the CDR3 is 16 residues. The V and J ends lost 6 bases and 2 bases, in that order; junction bases with no gene match: 10. Per the germline V gene, CDR1 is SGHTA and CDR2 is FQGTGA. In DNA form, the CDR3 reads TGTGCCAGCAGTCGAGGGGCGGGAGGGCCTCAAGAGACCCAGTACTTC. Its translation: CASSRGAGGPQETQYF.

The table lists this clone with a few counts. J is TRBJ2-1 and V is TRBV5-1, with D tentatively TRBD1 or TRBD2 (6 bases each). Germline values: CDR1 SGHRS, CDR2 YFSETQ. The CDR3 extends over 15 amino acids. The V end was cut by 0 bases, the J end by 7 bases, with 14 bases between. This chain's CDR3 is CASSLVVGGRNEQFF. DNA of the CDR3: TGCGCCAGCAGCTTGGTAGTGGGGGGCCGGAATGAGCAGTTCTTC.

This chain uses TRBV18 with TRBJ1-3, with 9 bases aligning to TRBD1. The J segment lost 11 bases and the V segment lost 4 bases, leaving 12 bases of the junction unmatched. The CDR3 runs 15 residues. Germline V lookup: CDR1 KGHSH, CDR2 LQKENI. Here the CDR3 DNA reads TGTGCCAGCTCACAGCCGGGACAGGGTGTCTACGCCATATATTTT. Amino acids: CASSQPGQGVYAIYF.

Written as DNA, the CDR3 is TGTGCCAGCAGCCGAGGGGGAGAGACCCAGTACTTC. It codes for CASSRGGETQYF. This chain connects TRBV7-9 to TRBJ2-5, with D possibly being TRBD1 (6 bases). Trimming left V 5 bases short and J 4 bases short, with 8 bases between. The CDR3 loop spans 12 amino acids. Germline CDR1 SEHNR, CDR2 FQNEAQ (reference sequence).

The rearrangement joins TRBV6-5 to TRBJ1-2; D might be TRBD1 (6 bases). Germline V gene sequence: CDR1 MNHEY, CDR2 SVGAGI. The ends were cut back, 0 bases at V and 5 bases at J, with 10 bases in the middle. The CDR3 is 14 residues long. CDR3 DNA sequence: TGTGCCAGCAGTTACTCAGGGGGACGTTATGGCTACACCTTC. Translating it yields CASSYSGGRYGYTF.

V is TRBV14 and J is TRBJ2-7; TRBD2 might be the D (6 bases). Germline V gene data show CDR1 as SGHDN and CDR2 as FVKESK. There are 16 residues in the CDR3. Trimming removed 1 base from V and 2 bases from J, with 15 bases in between. The CDR3 here is CASSQVSGPRTYEQYF. The CDR3 DNA reads TGTGCCAGCAGCCAAGTCAGCGGGCCACGTACCTACGAGCAGTACTTC.

The chain recombines TRBV2 with TRBJ2-1, with TRBD2 matching 11 bases. Germline lookup yields CDR1 SNHLY and CDR2 FYNNEI. CDR3 length: 15 amino acids. J was trimmed by 2 bases and V by 6 bases; bases with no gene match: 3. CDR3 amino acids: CASSRLAGPYNEQFF. CDR3 in DNA: TGTGCCAGCAGCAGACTAGCGGGGCCCTACAATGAGCAGTTCTTC.

The chain recombines TRBV7-9 with TRBJ1-5; no clear D gene. CDR1 and CDR2 (germline): SEHNR, FQNEAQ (reference sequence). Trimming removed 5 bases from V and 0 bases from J, with 5 bases in between. The CDR3 contains 13 residues. Written as DNA, the CDR3 is TGTGCCAGCAGCCCTGATAGCAATCAGCCCCAGCATTTT. It translates to CASSPDSNQPQHF.

In its sample, this clone was seen once. CDR3 sequence: CASSIGTLGTGELFF. The CDR3 coding sequence is TGTGCCAGTAGTATCGGGACACTTGGCACCGGGGAGCTGTTTTTT. The rearrangement joins TRBV19 to TRBJ2-2; D is possibly TRBD1 (6 bases). The CDR3 loop spans 15 amino acids. The V end lost 3 bases, the J end lost 4 bases, and 12 bases lay between the germline ends. Germline loops: CDR1 LNHDA, CDR2 SQIVND (reference sequence). Combining the CDR3 with reference TRBV19 and TRBJ2-2 gives the whole variable domain DGGITQSPKYLFRKEGQNVTLSCEQNLNHDAMYWYRQDPGQGLRLIYYSQIVNDFQKGDIAEGYSVSREKKESFPLTVTSAQKNPTAFYLCASSIGTLGTGELFFGEGSRLTVL.

The chain is built from TRBV7-6 and TRBJ2-2; no definite D call. Germline V gives CDR1 SGHVS, CDR2 FNYEAQ. This CDR3 has 20 residues. V was cut by 5 bases and J by 0 bases, with 25 bases left in between. The CDR3 reads CASSALPLSGRASNTGELFF. The CDR3 bases are TGTGCCAGCAGCGCCCTACCCCTCTCGGGTCGCGCCTCGAACACCGGGGAGCTGTTTTTT.

The gene calls are TRBV6-1 and TRBJ1-5; D is unresolved. The germline CDR1 and CDR2 sequences are MNHNS and SASEGT. The CDR3 covers 11 residues. Between the trimmed V and J ends, which lost 5 bases and 9 bases, there was a span of 8 bases. The CDR3 DNA reads TGTGCCAGCAGTAGCCCAGGGCCCCAGCATTTT. Protein: CASSSPGPQHF.

This chain joins TRBV18 and TRBJ2-7; 9 nucleotides line up with TRBD1. V shed 8 bases and J 2 bases; nucleotides not matched to a gene: 4. Germline V gene data show CDR1 as KGHSH and CDR2 as LQKENI. The CDR3 runs 13 residues. CDR3 loop: CASTGTGTYEQYF. In nucleotides, the CDR3 is TGTGCCAGCACCGGGACAGGGACCTACGAGCAGTACTTC.

The chain couples TRBV5-1 to TRBJ2-3, with 13 bases that match TRBD2. CDR1 and CDR2 from the germline V gene are SGHRS and YFSETQ. The CDR3 totals 19 residues. V was clipped by 0 bases and J by 3 bases; unmatched bases: 10. Written as DNA, the CDR3 is TGCGCCAGCAGCTTGGCTTCTACTAGCGGGAGGGCCACGACAGATACGCAGTATTTT. It is translated as CASSLASTSGRATTDTQYF.

The gene calls are TRBV7-9 and TRBJ1-3, with unresolved D. Deletions cut 5 bases from V and 4 bases from J, with 15 bases between. The CDR3 has 15 residues. CDR1 is SEHNR, CDR2 FQNEAQ, per germline (reference sequence). The CDR3 sequence is CASSPYGGVGNTIYF. Written as DNA, the CDR3 is TGTGCCAGCAGCCCCTACGGCGGGGTGGGAAACACCATATATTTT.

This chain connects TRBV7-6 to TRBJ2-3, with TRBD2 matching 8 bases. The CDR3 sequence is 15 residues long. The V segment lost 8 bases and the J segment 5 bases; nucleotides outside the gene matches: 12. From germline, CDR1 is SGHVS and CDR2 FNYEAQ. CDR3 coding DNA: TGTGCCAGCGGGGGAACTAGCGGTTCAAGAGATACGCAGTATTTT. Translated, it gives CASGGTSGSRDTQYF.

This clone was counted only a few times. The rearrangement joins TRBV6-5 to TRBJ2-7; 8 positions match TRBD2. V was pared by 0 bases and J by 6 bases, with 7 bases of the junction left unmatched. Germline V gene lookup returns CDR1 MNHEY and CDR2 SVGAGI. CDR3 length equals 15 residues. Here the CDR3 reads CASSYSSGRGTEQYF. The DNA of the CDR3 is TGTGCCAGCAGTTACTCGTCCGGGAGGGGAACCGAGCAGTACTTC.